This T cell receptor beta chain was observed in a study of blood T cell repertoires in COVID-19. Data came from immunoSEQ multiplex PCR; TCRdb stores just in-frame clones and leaves some out. The sample yields 180,000 or so clones, 65% to 90% seen once. CDR3 size: 15 residues. Germline CDR1 SEHNR, CDR2 FQNEAQ (reference sequence). The V gene end was trimmed by 5 bases and the J gene end by 4 bases; junction bases not matched to a gene: 6. The clonotype was recovered from a man aged 55 to 69 with acute or convalescent COVID-19. The chain employs TRBV7-9 and TRBJ2-2; 8 bases map to TRBD1. The sequencing sample was made of peripheral blood. The CDR3 nucleotides read TGTGCCAGCAGCGCACGGACAGGGTTCACCGGGGAGCTGTTTTTT. Encoded protein: CASSARTGFTGELFF.